This T cell receptor beta chain emerged from a study of blood T cell repertoires in COVID-19. Turning to the study itself: In each case, the material was cDNA or gDNA derived from T cells, B-cell-depleted T cells, or PBMCs.

The data were produced by immunoSEQ multiplex PCR, yet TCRdb's version contains in-frame clones alone and is incomplete. Of around 200,000 clones listed, roughly 86% are singletons. This CDR3 region has 14 residues. CDR1 and CDR2 (germline): MDHEN, SYDVKM. V shed 9 bases and J 2 bases; nucleotides not matched to a gene: 5. Those enrolled, adults aged about 18 to 95 years, came from about two dozen US areas. The receptor was isolated from a man between 35 and 55 years old with acute COVID-19. The V gene is TRBV28, the J gene TRBJ2-3, with TRBD2 matching over 10 bases. The sequencing sample was made of PBMCs or T cells enriched from blood (not recorded which). The CDR3 DNA is TGTGCCAGTGGACTAGCGGATAACACAGATACGCAGTATTTT. Protein product: CASGLADNTDTQYF. The full variable domain, rest sourced from reference TRBV28 and TRBJ2-3, is DVKVTQSSRYLVKRTGEKVFLECVQDMDHENMFWYRQDPGLGLRLIYFSYDVKMKEKGDIPEGYSVSREKKERFSLILESASTNQTSMYLCASGLADNTDTQYFGPGTRLTVL.